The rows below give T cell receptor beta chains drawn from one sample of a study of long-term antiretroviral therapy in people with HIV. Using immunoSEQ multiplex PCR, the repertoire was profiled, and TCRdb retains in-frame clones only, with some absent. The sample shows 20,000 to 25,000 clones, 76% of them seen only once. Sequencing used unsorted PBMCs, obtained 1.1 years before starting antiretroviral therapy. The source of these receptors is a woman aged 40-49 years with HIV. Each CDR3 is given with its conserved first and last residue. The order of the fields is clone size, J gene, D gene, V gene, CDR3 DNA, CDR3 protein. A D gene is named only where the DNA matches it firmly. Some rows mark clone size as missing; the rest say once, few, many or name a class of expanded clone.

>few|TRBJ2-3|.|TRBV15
TGTGCCACCAGCAGACGACTAGTCCCAGATTCTACTGATCGCCGAGCCACAGATACGCAGTATTTT
CATSRRLVPDSTDRRATDTQYF
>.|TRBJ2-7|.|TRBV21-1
TGTGCCAGCAGCCAGGGCGGGAGGGGATCCTACGAGCAGTACTTC
CASSQGGRGSYEQYF
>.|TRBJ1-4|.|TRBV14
TGTGCCAGCAGCCCTCGGCCTCGGGGTGAAAAACTGTTTTTT
CASSPRPRGEKLFF
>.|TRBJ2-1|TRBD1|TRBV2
TGTGCCAGCAATCCCAGGGACAGTTACAATGAGCAGTTCTTC
CASNPRDSYNEQFF
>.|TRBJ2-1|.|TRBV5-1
TGCGCCAGCAGGGACCTTGGGGGACGGCAATTCAATGAGCAGTTCTTC
CASRDLGGRQFNEQFF
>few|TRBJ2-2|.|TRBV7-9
TGTGCCAGCAGCCCCCGTAACACCGGGGAGCTGTTTTTT
CASSPRNTGELFF
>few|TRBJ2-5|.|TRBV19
TGTGCCAGCCTGGGGGAGACCCAGTACTTC
CASLGETQYF
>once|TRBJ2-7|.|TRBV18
TGTGCCAGCTCACCATCGTTACCGGGCAGGACCCTTTCCTACGAGCAGTACTTC
CASSPSLPGRTLSYEQYF
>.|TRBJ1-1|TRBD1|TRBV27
TGTGCCAGCCTAACTCCTAGGGACAGCGAAGCTTTCTTT
CASLTPRDSEAFF
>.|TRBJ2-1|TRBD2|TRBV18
TGTGCCAGCTCACCGAATGGACTAGGCGTGTACAATGAGCAGTTCTTC
CASSPNGLGVYNEQFF
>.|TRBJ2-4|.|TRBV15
TGTGCCACCAGCGGCAGACATGTTCCCACGCTAGCCAAAAACATTCAGTACTTC
CATSGRHVPTLAKNIQYF
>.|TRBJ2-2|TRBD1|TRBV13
TGTGCCAGCAGCCGGGCGTTGGGACAGACGAACACCGGGGAGCTGTTTTTT
CASSRALGQTNTGELFF
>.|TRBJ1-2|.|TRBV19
TGTGCCAGTATTCCCCACGCCTCGGGACGGTGGGCCTATGGCTACACCTTC
CASIPHASGRWAYGYTF
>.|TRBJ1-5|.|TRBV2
TGTGCCAGCAGTGTGGGGTACGGTCAGCCCCAGCATTTT
CASSVGYGQPQHF
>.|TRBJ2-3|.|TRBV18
TGTGCCAGCTCACCAGGGAGGGATACGCAGTATTTT
CASSPGRDTQYF
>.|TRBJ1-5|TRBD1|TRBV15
TGTGCCACCAGCGGGGGACAGCATAGCAATCAGCCCCAGCATTTT
CATSGGQHSNQPQHF
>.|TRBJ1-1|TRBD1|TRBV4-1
TGCGCCAGCAGCCAAGCGATGGATCGGGACAGGGTAACTGAAGCTTTCTTT
CASSQAMDRDRVTEAFF
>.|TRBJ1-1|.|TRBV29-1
TGCAGCGTTGAGCATGGCGGGCTCACTGAAGCTTTCTTT
CSVEHGGLTEAFF
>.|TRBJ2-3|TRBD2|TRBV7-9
TGTGCCAGCAGCCTGGGGACTAGCGGGTTGGGCACAGATACGCAGTATTTT
CASSLGTSGLGTDTQYF
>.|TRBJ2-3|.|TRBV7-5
TGTGTCAGAAGCCTACACCGGGAGGTTGGAGATACGCAGTATTTT
CVRSLHREVGDTQYF
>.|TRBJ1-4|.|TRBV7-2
TGTGCCAGCAGCCAAGCCCGATATTCAGGGGTTGAAAAACTGTTTTTT
CASSQARYSGVEKLFF
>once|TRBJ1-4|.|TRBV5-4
TGTGCCAGCAGCTCTCAGGACAGAGAAAAACTGTTTTTT
CASSSQDREKLFF
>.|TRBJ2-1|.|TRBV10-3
TGTGCCATCAAAAGCCCCTACAATGAGCAGTTCTTC
CAIKSPYNEQFF
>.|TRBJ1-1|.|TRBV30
TGTGCCTGGGAAATGAACACTGAAGCTTTCTTT
CAWEMNTEAFF
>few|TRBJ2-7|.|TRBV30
TGTGCCTGGAGTAGTAGGGTCGGAGACGAGCAGTACTTC
CAWSSRVGDEQYF
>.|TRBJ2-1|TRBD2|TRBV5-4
TGTGCCAGCGGGGGTAGCGGGAGAGGGTACAATGAGCAGTTCTTC
CASGGSGRGYNEQFF
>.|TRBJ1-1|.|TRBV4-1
TGCGCCAGCAGCCAAGAGGACCCGACAGCGATGAACACTGAAGCTTTCTTT
CASSQEDPTAMNTEAFF
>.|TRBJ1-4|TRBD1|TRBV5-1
TGCGCCAGCAGTGCCGGGACAGGGCAGGAAAAACTGTTTTTT
CASSAGTGQEKLFF
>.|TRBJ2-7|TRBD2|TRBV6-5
TGTGCCAGCAGACGGGACTATTCCTACGAGCAGTACTTC
CASRRDYSYEQYF
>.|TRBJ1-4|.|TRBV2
TGTGCCAGCAGCAGGGTGGATGAAAAACTGTTTTTT
CASSRVDEKLFF
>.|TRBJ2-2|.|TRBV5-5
TGTGCCAGCAGGGCCGGGACCCCGAACACCGGGGAGCTGTTTTTT
CASRAGTPNTGELFF
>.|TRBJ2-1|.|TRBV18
TGTGCCAGCTCACCACCTTCGGCGGTCTACAATGAGCAGTTCTTC
CASSPPSAVYNEQFF
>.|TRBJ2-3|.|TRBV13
TGTGCCAGCAGCTTTACCCTCGGAGGAGATACGCAGTATTTT
CASSFTLGGDTQYF
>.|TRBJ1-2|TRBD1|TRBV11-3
TGTGCCAGCAGCCCACAGGGGGTACAGTATGGCTACACCTTC
CASSPQGVQYGYTF
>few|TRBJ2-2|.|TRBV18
TGTGCCAGCTCACCCTTGACTGATCCCGCGGCCGGGGAGCTGTTTTTT
CASSPLTDPAAGELFF
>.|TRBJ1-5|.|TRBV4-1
TGCGCCAGCAGCCAAGATACGCCTGTGGGTAGGGGTCAGCCCCAGCATTTT
CASSQDTPVGRGQPQHF
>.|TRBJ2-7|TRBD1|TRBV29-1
TGCAGCGTGGGACAGGGAAGTTACGAGCAGTACTTC
CSVGQGSYEQYF
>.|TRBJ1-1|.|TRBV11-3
TGTGCCAGCAGCTTAGGGTGGGAAGCTTTCTTT
CASSLGWEAFF
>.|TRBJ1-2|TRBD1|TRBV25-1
TGTGCCAGCAGTGAATTTGAGGGGGCGCATGGCTACACCTTC
CASSEFEGAHGYTF
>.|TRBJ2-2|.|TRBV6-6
TGTGCCAGCAGTTCCAACACCGGGGAGCTGTTTTTT
CASSSNTGELFF
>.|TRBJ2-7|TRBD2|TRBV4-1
TGCGCCAGCAGCCAAGATCGGTGGGAGGGAGGAGACGAGCAGTACTTC
CASSQDRWEGGDEQYF
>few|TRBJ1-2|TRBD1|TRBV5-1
TGCGCCAGCAGGATGACAGGGGCCTATAACTATGGCTACACCTTC
CASRMTGAYNYGYTF
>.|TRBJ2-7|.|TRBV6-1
TGTGCCAGCAGTGAGGAGGGACCGACCTACGAGCAGTACTTC
CASSEEGPTYEQYF
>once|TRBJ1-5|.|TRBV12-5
TGTGCTAGTGGTTTGGTACCGGGTTATAGCAATCAGCCCCAGCATTTT
CASGLVPGYSNQPQHF
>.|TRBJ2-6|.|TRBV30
TGTGCCTGGAGTTCGCCGAACTCTGGGGCCAACGTCCTGACTTTC
CAWSSPNSGANVLTF
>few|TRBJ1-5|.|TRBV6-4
TGTGCCAGCAGTTGGGACGGTAATCAGCCCCAGCATTTT
CASSWDGNQPQHF